The clone carrying this T cell receptor (beta chain) was detected only a few times. Its antigen is still unknown. These data originate in a study of beta chain features in type 1 diabetes. V was shortened by 4 bases and J by 11 bases, with 17 bases between the two germline ends. The CDR3 contains 13 residues. Germline V gene sequence: CDR1 SGHTA, CDR2 FQGTGA. Study-wide points: Moderately but significantly shorter TCRB CDR3s were found in Type 1 diabetes patients in all four CD4+ subsets.

Isolated RNA was reverse transcribed in full, so expressed TCRB transcripts were sequenced. Only in-frame clones appear in the TCRdb table, and some are missing; sequencing was by immunoSEQ multiplex PCR. The table shows tens of thousands of clones, with 65% to 70% occurring only once. The chain couples TRBV7-3 to TRBJ1-1; D may be TRBD1 (5 bases). The sequencing input was Tregs from blood. This sequence originates from a man between 25 and 39 years old with type 1 diabetes. Some clones in this sample may be carry-over from other donors' samples. The CDR3 nucleotides are TGTGCCAGCAGCTGGAGGGCAGGGTCGGAGGCTTTCTTT. Translated: CASSWRAGSEAFF.